Below, one TCR beta chain is given with its context. Its antigen is currently not known. Base qualities are missing; no much larger clone stands one base away. This sample was included in a study of OX40 agonist ivuxolimab in advanced cancers. For the wider study: The costimulatory receptor OX40 (CD134) was targeted by ivuxolimab, a fully human IgG2 agonistic monoclonal antibody. Intravenous ivuxolimab was administered to patients every 2 weeks at six dose levels: 0.01, 0.1, 0.3, 1.5, 3 and 10 mg/kg. Of the approximately 50 dose-escalation patients, hepatocellular carcinoma was present in around 20, melanoma in roughly 15, renal cell carcinoma in 9 and head and neck cancer in 9. In the dose-escalation cohort, 75% to 85% of patients were male, and the mean age was 60 years with a range of about 20 to 79. Patients were allowed to have had prior anti-PD-1, anti-PD-L1 or anti-CTLA-4 therapy, and 40% of the dose-escalation patients had been treated with checkpoint inhibitors. Partial responses were achieved by three dose-escalation patients, of whom one had hepatocellular carcinoma and two had cutaneous melanoma. Peripheral TCRbeta sequencing was intended to test whether TCR sequence diversity was altered and clonal T-cell expansion was caused by ivuxolimab. The paper reports the monotherapy dose-escalation portion (N ≈ 50 patients) of the phase I ivuxolimab trial. Study-wide findings and limitations: After ivuxolimab, expanded clones were on average more numerous among CD8+ T cells than among CD4+ T cells. In the 0.1-3.0 mg/kg groups, partial responders were among the patients with the lowest normalized peripheral clonal expansion, particularly in CD8+ T cells. Clonal expansion of both CD4+ and CD8+ blood T cells was observed from baseline to week 6 at doses 0.1 to 3.0 mg/kg. Which antigens the clonally expanded peripheral T cells were specific for was not determined. Low levels of normalized T-cell clonal expansion were also seen in some patients who did not respond.

The trial excluded patients who had a history of autoimmune disease or were on systemic immunosuppression. Peripheral blood for TCR sequencing was collected from all dose cohorts at baseline, on cycle 4 day 1, and on cycle 7 day 1. The samples were taken from a phase I, first-in-human, multicenter, open-label dose-escalation trial of ivuxolimab. Adults with locally advanced or metastatic head and neck squamous cell, hepatocellular, melanoma or renal cell carcinoma were enrolled in the trial. Before TCR sequencing, CD4+ T cells and CD8+ T cells from peripheral blood were sorted into separate populations. To sequence the TCRbeta CDR3 region, genomic DNA was isolated from the sorted cells. The immunoSEQ Assay was used for sequencing of TCRbeta CDR3 regions. TCRdb retrieved this table from immuneACCESS and kept in-frame rearrangements only. Not all clones are present; in checked studies, unresolved V genes account for under half, and no reason is known for the remainder. The sample table shows about 53,000 clones, and about 88% are seen once. The ten most abundant clones make up about 1.5% of the sample.

V and J are trimmed by 4 bases and 4 bases, and the gene matches miss 12 bases of the junction. Via the germline V gene, CDR1 is SGHVS and CDR2 FNYEAQ. The CDR3 measures 16 amino acids from cysteine to phenylalanine. Here the CDR3 DNA is all that survives: 48 bases in frame from base 1. Rearrangement joined TRBV7-6 to TRBJ2-5, with 7 bases matching TRBD1. The sequence was obtained from an adult with an advanced solid tumor such as melanoma, head and neck, liver or kidney cancer. The starting material was CD4+ or CD8+ T cells sorted from blood, obtained in a trial of the OX40 agonist ivuxolimab. The bases are TGTGCCAGCAGCTCCACCGCAAGGGGGCTGGGAGAGACCCAGTACTTC. Protein translation: CASSSTARGLGETQYF.